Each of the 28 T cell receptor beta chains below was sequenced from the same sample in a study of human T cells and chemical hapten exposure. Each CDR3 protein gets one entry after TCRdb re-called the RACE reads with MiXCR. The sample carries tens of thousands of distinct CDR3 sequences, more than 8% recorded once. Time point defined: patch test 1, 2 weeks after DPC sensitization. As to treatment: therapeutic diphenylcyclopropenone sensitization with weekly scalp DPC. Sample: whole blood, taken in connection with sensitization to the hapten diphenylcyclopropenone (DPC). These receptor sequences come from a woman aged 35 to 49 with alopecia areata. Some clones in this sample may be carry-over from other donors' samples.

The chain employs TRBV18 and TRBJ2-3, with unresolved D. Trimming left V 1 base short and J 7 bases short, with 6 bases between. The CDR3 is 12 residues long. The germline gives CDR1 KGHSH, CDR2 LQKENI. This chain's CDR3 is CASSPLQNTQYF. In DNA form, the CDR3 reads TGTGCCAGCTCACCACTCCAGAATACGCAGTATTTT.

CDR3: CASSLLGTSNTGELFF. The CDR3, as DNA: TGTGCCAGCAGTTTATTAGGGACCTCGAACACCGGGGAGCTGTTTTTT. The rearrangement links TRBV12-3 or TRBV12-4 to TRBJ2-2; D might be TRBD1 or TRBD2, each matching 5 bases. V lost 2 bases and J 0 bases, leaving 10 bases between the germline ends. The CDR3 sequence is 16 residues long.

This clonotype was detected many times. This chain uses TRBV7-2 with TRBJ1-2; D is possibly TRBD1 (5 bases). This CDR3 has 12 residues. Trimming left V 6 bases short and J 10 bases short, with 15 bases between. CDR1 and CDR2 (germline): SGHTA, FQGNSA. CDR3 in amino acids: CASRSDSYLYTF. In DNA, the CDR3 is TGTGCCAGCAGGTCTGACAGCTATCTCTACACCTTC.

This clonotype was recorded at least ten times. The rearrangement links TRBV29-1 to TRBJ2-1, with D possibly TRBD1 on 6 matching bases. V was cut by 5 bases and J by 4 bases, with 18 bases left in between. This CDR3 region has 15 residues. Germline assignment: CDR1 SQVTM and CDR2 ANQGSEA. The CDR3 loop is CSVLTDSNTYNEQFF. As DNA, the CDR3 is TGCAGCGTTCTCACGGACAGTAATACTTACAATGAGCAGTTCTTC.

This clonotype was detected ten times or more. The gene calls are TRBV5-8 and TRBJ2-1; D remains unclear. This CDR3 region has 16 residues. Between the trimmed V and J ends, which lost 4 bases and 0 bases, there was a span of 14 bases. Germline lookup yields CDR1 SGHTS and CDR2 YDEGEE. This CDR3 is CASSLQGSRSYNEQFF. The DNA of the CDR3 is TGTGCCAGCAGCCTTCAAGGCAGCCGCTCCTACAATGAGCAGTTCTTC.

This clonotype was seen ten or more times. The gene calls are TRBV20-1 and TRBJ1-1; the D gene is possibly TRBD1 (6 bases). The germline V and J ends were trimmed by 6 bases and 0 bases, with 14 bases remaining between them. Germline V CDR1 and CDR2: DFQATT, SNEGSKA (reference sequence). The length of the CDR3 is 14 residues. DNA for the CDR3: TGCAGTGCAAAAAGCGGGACATTGAACACTGAAGCTTTCTTT. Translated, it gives CSAKSGTLNTEAFF.

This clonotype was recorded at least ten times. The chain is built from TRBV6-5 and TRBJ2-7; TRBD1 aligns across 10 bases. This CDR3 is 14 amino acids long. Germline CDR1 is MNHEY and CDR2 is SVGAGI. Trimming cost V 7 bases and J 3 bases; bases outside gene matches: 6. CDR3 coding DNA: TGTGCCAGCACCTCCCGGGACAGGGGCTACGAGCAGTACTTC. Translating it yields CASTSRDRGYEQYF.

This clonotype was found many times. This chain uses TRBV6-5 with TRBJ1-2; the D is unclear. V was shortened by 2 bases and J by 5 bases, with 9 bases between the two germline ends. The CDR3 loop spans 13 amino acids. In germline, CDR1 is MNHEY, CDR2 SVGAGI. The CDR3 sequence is CASSYRASYGYTF. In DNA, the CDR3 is TGTGCCAGCAGTTACCGGGCCTCTTATGGCTACACCTTC.

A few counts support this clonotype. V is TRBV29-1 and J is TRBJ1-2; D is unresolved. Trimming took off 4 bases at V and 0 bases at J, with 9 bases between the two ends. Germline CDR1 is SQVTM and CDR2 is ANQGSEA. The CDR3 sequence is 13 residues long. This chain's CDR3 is CSVVRNTNYGYTF. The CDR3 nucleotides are TGCAGCGTTGTTCGGAATACTAACTATGGCTACACCTTC.

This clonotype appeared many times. The CDR3 DNA follows: TGTGCCAGCAGCCCGGGACAGCCAAACACTGAAGCTTTCTTT. This translates into CASSPGQPNTEAFF. The chain recombines TRBV6-5 with TRBJ1-1, with 7 bases lining up with TRBD1. The J segment lost 2 bases and the V segment lost 6 bases, leaving 6 bases of the junction unmatched. Germline loops: CDR1 MNHEY, CDR2 SVGAGI. The CDR3 length is 14 residues.

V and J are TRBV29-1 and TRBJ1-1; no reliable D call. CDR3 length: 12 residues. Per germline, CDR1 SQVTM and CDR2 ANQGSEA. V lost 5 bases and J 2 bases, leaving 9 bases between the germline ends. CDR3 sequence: CSVTPGNTEAFF. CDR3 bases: TGCAGCGTTACTCCGGGCAACACTGAAGCTTTCTTT.

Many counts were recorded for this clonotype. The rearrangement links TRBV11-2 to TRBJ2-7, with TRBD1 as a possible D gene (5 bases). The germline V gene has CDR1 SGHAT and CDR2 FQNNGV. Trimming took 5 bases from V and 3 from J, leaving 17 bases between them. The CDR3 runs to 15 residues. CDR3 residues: CASSTRSQGLYEQYF. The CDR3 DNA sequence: TGTGCCAGCAGCACCAGGTCGCAGGGCCTCTACGAGCAGTACTTC.

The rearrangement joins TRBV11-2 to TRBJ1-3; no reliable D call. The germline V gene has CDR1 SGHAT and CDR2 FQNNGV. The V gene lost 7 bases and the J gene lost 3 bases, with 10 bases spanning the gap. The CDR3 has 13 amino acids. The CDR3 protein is CASTWPLGNTIYF. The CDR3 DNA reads TGTGCCAGCACCTGGCCCCTTGGAAACACCATATATTTT.

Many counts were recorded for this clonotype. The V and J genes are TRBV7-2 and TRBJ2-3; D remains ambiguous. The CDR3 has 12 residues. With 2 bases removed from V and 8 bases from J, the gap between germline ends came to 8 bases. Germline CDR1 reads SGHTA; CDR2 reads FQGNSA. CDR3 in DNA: TGTGCCAGCAGCTTAAAGTCCGGTACGCAGTATTTT. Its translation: CASSLKSGTQYF.

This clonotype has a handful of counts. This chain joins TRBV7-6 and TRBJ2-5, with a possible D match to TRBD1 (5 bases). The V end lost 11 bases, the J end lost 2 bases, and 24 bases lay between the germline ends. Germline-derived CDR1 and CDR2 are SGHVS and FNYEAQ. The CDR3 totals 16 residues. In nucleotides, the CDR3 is TGTGCCTCAGGGAAACAGTCCCGGGTGACTCAAGAGACCCAGTACTTC. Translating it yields CASGKQSRVTQETQYF.

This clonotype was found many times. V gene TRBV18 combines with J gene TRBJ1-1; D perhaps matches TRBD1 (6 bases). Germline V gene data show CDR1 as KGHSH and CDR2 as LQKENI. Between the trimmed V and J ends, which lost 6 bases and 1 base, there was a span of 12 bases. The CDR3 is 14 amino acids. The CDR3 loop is CASSPTGSNTEAFF. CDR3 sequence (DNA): TGTGCCAGCTCGCCGACAGGTTCGAACACTGAAGCTTTCTTT.

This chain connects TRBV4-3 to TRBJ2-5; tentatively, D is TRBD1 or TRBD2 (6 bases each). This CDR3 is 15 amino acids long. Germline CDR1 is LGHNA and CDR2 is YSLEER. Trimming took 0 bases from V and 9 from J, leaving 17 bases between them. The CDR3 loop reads CASSQETRGVGAQYF. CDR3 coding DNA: TGCGCCAGCAGCCAAGAAACGAGGGGGGTCGGGGCCCAGTACTTC.

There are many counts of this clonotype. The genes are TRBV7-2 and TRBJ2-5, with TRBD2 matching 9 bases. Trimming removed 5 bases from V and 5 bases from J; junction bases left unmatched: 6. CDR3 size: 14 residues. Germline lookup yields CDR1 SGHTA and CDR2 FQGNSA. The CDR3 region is CASSRGGAGETQYF. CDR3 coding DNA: TGTGCCAGCAGCCGCGGGGGGGCCGGCGAGACCCAGTACTTC.

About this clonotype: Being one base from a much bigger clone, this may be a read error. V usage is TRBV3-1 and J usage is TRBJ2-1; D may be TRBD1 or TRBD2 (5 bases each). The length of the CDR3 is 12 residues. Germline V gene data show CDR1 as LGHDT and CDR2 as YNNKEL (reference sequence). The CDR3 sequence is CASSQRGARQIF. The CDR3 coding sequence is TGTGCCAGCAGCCAACGGGGCGCGAGGCAGATCTTC.

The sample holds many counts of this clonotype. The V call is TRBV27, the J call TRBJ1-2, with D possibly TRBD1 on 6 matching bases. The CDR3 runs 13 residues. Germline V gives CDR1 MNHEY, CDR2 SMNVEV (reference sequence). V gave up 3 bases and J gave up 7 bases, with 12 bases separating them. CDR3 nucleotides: TGTGCCAGCAGTTTCTCAGGGGTGGGTGGCTACACCTTC. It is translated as CASSFSGVGGYTF.

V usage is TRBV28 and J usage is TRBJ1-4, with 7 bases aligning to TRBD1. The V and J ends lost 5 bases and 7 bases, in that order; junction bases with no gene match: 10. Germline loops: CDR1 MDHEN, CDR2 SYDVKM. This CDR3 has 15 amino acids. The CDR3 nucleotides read TGTGCCAGCAGTCAGGGGACAGTGTATGGTGAAAAACTGTTTTTT. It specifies CASSQGTVYGEKLFF.

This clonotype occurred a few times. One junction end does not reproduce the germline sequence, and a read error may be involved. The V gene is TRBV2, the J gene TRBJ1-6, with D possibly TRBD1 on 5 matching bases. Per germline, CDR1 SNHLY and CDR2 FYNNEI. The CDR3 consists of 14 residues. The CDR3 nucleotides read TGTGCCAGCAGGCGGGACTCCTATAATTCACCCCCCCACTTT. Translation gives CASRRDSYNSPPHF.

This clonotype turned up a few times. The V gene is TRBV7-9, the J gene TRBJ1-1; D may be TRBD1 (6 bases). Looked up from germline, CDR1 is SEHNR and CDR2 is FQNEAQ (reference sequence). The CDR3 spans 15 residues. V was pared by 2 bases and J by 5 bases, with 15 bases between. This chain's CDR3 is CASSLLAGAGTEAFF. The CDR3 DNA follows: TGTGCCAGCAGCTTATTAGCGGGGGCGGGAACTGAAGCTTTCTTT.

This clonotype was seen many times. CDR3 loop: CASSQVPPQGVTEAFF. The CDR3, as DNA: TGCGCCAGCAGCCAAGTCCCACCGCAGGGGGTCACTGAAGCTTTCTTT. The chain joins TRBV4-1 to TRBJ1-1, with 7 bases identical to TRBD1. This CDR3 has 16 residues. Germline CDR1 and CDR2: MGHRA and YSYEKL. The junction had 9 bases not matched to a gene; V was cut back by 1 base and J by 4 bases.

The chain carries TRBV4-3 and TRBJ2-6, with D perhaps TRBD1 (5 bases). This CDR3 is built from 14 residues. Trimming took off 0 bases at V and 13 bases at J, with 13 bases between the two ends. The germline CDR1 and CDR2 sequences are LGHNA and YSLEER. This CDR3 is CASSQDRALKVLTF. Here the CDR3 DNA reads TGCGCCAGCAGCCAAGACAGGGCCTTAAAGGTCCTGACTTTC.

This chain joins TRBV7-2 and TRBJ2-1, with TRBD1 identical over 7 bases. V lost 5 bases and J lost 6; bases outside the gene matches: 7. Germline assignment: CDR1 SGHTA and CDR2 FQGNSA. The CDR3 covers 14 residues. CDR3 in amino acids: CASSEQGQLNEQFF. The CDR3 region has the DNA TGTGCCAGCAGCGAACAGGGACAGCTCAATGAGCAGTTCTTC.

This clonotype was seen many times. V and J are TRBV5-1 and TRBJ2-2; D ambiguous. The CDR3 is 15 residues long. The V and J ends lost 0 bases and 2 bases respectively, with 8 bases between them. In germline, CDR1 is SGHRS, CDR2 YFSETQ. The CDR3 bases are TGCGCCAGCAGCTTGGGTTCAGCTAACACCGGGGAGCTGTTTTTT. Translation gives CASSLGSANTGELFF. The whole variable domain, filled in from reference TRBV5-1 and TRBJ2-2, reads KAGVTQTPRYLIKTRGQQVTLSCSPISGHRSVSWYQQTPGQGLQFLFEYFSETQRNKGNFPGRFSGRQFSNSRSEMNVSTLELGDSALYLCASSLGSANTGELFFGEGSRLTVL.

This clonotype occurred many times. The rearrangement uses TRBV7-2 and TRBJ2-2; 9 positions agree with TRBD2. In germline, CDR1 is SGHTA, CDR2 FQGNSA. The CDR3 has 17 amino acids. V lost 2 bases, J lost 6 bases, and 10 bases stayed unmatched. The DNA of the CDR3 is TGTGCCAGCAGCTTAACGGCTGCGGGGGGGAAGGCCGGGGAGCTGTTTTTT. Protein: CASSLTAAGGKAGELFF.